This T cell receptor (beta chain) was retrieved from a study of blood T cell repertoires in COVID-19. The CDR3 is 16 residues long. The V end lost 5 bases, the J end lost 5 bases, and 21 bases lay between the germline ends. The germline V gene has CDR1 KGHSH and CDR2 LQKENI. TCRdb's copy holds only in-frame clones and misses some; the assay was immunoSEQ multiplex PCR. The data show fewer than 350,000 clones, 65% to 90% seen once. The chain recombines TRBV18 with TRBJ1-2, with D perhaps matching TRBD1 (6 bases). Sequencing was carried out using peripheral blood. The sequence was obtained from a woman in her 70s with COVID-19, enrolled during active disease. The CDR3 protein is CASSSALSGGSYGYTF. The CDR3 nucleotides are TGTGCCAGCTCATCAGCACTTTCTGGGGGCTCTTATGGCTACACCTTC.